This TCR beta chain was sequenced in a study of blood T cell repertoires in COVID-19. Study-wide background: Samples representing acute and convalescent COVID-19 were sourced from the United States, Italy and Spain. The cDNA or gDNA used as material had been derived from T cells, B-cell-depleted T cells, or PBMCs.

Germline CDR1 and CDR2: LNHDA and SQIVND (reference sequence). J gave up 4 bases and V 7 bases, and 7 bases lay outside the gene matches. This CDR3 is 15 amino acids long. Seattle patients were enrolled while actively infected and followed longitudinally. In the original processing: Reference gene primer amplification gave nucleated cell count estimates. Some clones are missing from TCRdb's copy, which holds only in-frame ones; the method was immunoSEQ multiplex PCR. V, J and clone size are those of that table, while D and trimming were read from the DNA. This sample carries 400,000 or so clones, approximately 90% of them seen once, and the ten largest clones take under 2%.

The source is a middle-aged woman with COVID-19, enrolled during active disease. This chain joins TRBV19 and TRBJ1-1; TRBD1 matches at 12 bases. Material for sequencing was peripheral blood. CDR3 sequence: CASTRDRGPLTEAFF. Written as DNA, the CDR3 is TGTGCCAGTACCAGGGACAGGGGGCCTCTCACTGAAGCTTTCTTT.